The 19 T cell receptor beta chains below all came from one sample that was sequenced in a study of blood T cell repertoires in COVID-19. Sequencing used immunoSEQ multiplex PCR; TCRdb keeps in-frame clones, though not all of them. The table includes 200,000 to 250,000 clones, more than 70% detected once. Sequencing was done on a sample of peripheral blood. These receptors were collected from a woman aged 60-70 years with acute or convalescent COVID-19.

DNA for the CDR3: TGTGCCGGAGAGGAGGCCGGGACCTTC. As protein: CAGEEAGTF. This chain uses TRBV28 with TRBJ1-2; the D is unclear. Germline V lookup: CDR1 MDHEN, CDR2 SYDVKM. The CDR3 covers 9 residues. Trimming took 11 bases from V and 14 from J, leaving 15 bases between them.

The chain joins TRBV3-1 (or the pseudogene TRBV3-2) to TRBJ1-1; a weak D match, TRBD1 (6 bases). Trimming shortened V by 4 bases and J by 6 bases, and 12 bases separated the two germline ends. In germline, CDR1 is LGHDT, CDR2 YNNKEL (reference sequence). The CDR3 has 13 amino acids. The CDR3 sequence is CASSRGHQSEAFF. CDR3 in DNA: TGTGCCAGCAGCCGGGGACACCAATCTGAAGCTTTCTTT.

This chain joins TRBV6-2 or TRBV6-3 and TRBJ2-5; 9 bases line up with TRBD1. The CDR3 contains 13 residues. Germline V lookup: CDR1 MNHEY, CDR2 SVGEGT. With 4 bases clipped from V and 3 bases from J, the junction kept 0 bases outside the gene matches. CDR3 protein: CASSWDREETQYF. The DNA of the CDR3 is TGTGCCAGCAGTTGGGACAGGGAAGAGACCCAGTACTTC.

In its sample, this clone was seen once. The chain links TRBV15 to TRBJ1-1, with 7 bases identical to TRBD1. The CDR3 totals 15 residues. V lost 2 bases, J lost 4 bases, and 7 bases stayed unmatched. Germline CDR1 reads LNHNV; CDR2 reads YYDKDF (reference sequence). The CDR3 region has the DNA TGTGCCACCAGCAGACCAGGAGGGGGCATCACTGAAGCTTTCTTT. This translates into CATSRPGGGITEAFF.

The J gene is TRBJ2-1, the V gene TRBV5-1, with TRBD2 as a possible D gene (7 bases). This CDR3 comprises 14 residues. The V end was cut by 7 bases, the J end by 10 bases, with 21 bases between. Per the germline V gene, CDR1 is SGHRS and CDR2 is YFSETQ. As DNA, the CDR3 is TGCGCCAGCGGAGGACAGTCCCGGCGGGGGGAGCAGTTCTTC. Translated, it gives CASGGQSRRGEQFF.

CDR3 in amino acids: CASSTQGSGTEAFF. In DNA, the CDR3 is TGTGCCAGTAGTACGCAGGGTAGCGGCACTGAAGCTTTCTTT. This chain connects TRBV19 to TRBJ1-1; a possible D gene is TRBD1 (5 bases). The CDR3 runs 14 residues. CDR1 is LNHDA, CDR2 SQIVND, per germline (reference sequence). Trimming shortened V by 4 bases and J by 4 bases, and 13 bases separated the two germline ends.

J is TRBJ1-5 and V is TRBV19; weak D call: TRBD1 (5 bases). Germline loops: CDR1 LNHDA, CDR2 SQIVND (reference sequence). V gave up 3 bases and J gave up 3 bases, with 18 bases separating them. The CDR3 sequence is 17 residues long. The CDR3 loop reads CASSMAQGGDYNQPQHF. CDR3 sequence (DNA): TGTGCCAGTAGTATGGCCCAGGGAGGGGACTACAATCAGCCCCAGCATTTT.

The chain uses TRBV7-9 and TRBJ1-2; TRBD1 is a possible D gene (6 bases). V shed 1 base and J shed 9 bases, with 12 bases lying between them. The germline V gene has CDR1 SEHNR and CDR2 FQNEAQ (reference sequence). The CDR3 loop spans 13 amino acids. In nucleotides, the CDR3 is TGTGCCAGCAGCTTAGTTAACACAGGGAGCTACACCTTC. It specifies CASSLVNTGSYTF.

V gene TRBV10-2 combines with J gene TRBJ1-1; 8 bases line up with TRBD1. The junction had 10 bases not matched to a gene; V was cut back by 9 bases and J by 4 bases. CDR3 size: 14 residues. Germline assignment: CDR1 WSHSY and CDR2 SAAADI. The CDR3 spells CASNPQGVGTEAFF. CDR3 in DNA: TGCGCCAGTAATCCACAGGGGGTAGGCACTGAAGCTTTCTTT.

The chain's CDR3 is CASSLDLTGSGELFF. The CDR3 DNA reads as TGTGCCAGCAGCTTAGACCTAACAGGGTCCGGGGAGCTGTTTTTT. The chain carries TRBV7-7 and TRBJ2-2; TRBD1 is a possible D gene (6 bases). CDR1 is SSHAT, CDR2 FNYEAQ, per germline (reference sequence). This CDR3 contains 15 residues. V was trimmed by 1 base and J by 6 bases, leaving 12 bases between them. The whole variable domain, remainder taken from reference TRBV7-7 and TRBJ2-2, is GAGVSQSPRYKVTKRGQDVTLRCDPISSHATLYWYQQALGQGPEFLTYFNYEAQPDKSGLPSDRFSAERPEGSISTLTIQRTEQRDSAMYRCASSLDLTGSGELFFGEGSRLTVL.

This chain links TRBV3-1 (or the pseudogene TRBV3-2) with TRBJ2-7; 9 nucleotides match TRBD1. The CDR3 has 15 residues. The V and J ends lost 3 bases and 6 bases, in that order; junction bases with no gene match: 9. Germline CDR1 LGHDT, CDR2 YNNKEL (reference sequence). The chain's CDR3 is CASSHRLGDRVEQYF. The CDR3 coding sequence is TGTGCCAGCAGCCACAGATTGGGGGACAGGGTCGAGCAGTACTTC.

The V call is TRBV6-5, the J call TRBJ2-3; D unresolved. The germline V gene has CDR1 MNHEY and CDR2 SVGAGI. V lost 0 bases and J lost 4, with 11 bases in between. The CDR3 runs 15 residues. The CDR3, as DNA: TGTGCCAGCAGTTACTCGTCAGCTGAGGCAGATACGCAGTATTTT. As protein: CASSYSSAEADTQYF.

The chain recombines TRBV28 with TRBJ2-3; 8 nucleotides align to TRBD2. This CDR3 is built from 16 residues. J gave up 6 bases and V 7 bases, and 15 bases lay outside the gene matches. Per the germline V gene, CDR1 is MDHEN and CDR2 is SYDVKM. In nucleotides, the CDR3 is TGTGCCAGCACCGGGAGGGCCAGTTTCTTAAGGGATACGCAGTATTTT. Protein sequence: CASTGRASFLRDTQYF.

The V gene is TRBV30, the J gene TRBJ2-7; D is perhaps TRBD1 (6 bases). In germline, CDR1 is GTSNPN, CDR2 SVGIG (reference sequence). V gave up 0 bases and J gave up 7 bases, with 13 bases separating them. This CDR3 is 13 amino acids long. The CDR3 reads CAWSVGRGGEQYF. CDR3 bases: TGTGCCTGGAGTGTTGGCAGGGGTGGAGAGCAGTACTTC.

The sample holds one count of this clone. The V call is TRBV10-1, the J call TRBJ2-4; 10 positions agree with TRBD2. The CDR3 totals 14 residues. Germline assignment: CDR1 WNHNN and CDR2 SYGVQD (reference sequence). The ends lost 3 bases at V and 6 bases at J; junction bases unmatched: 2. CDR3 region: CASSESGGGNIQYF. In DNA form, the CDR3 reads TGCGCCAGCAGTGAAAGCGGGGGGGGAAACATTCAGTACTTC.

The CDR3 DNA reads TGTGCCAGTAGTATCAGGGAGGGTGAAGCTTTCTTT. It yields the protein CASSIREGEAFF. This chain joins TRBV19 and TRBJ1-1, with D perhaps TRBD1 (5 bases). V lost 3 bases to trimming and J lost 7 bases, with 9 bases between them. This CDR3 spans 12 amino acids. CDR1 and CDR2 from the germline V gene are LNHDA and SQIVND (reference sequence).

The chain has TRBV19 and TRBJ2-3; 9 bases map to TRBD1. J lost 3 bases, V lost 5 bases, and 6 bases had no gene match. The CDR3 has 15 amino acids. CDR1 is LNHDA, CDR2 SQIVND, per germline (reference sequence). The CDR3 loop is CASSSRDRETDTQYF. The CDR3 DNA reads TGTGCCAGTAGTTCCCGGGACAGGGAGACAGATACGCAGTATTTT.

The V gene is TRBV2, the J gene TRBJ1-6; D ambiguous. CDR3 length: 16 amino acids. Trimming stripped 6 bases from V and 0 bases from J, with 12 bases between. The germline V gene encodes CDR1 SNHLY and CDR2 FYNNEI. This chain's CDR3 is CASSTDKSSYNSPLHF. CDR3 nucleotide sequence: TGTGCCAGCAGCACTGACAAGAGCTCCTATAATTCACCCCTCCACTTT.

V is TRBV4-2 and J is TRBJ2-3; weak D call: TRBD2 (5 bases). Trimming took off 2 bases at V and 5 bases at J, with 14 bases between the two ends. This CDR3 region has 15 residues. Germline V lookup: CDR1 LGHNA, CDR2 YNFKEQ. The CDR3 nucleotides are TGTGCCAGCAGCCAACGAAGCCCAGGAGGAGATACGCAGTATTTT. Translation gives CASSQRSPGGDTQYF.